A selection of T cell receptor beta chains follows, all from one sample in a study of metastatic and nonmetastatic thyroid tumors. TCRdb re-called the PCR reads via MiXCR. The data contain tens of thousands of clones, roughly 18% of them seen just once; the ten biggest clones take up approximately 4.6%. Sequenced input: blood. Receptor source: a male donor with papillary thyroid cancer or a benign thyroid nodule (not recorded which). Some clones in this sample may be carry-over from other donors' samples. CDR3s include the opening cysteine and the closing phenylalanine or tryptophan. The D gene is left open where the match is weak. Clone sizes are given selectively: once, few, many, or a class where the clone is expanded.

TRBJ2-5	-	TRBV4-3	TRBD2	CASSQEAAGVETQYF	TGCGCCAGCAGCCAAGAGGCGGCGGGAGTTGAGACCCAGTACTTC
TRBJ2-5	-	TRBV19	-	CASSPTTDREEAQYF	TGTGCCAGTAGTCCCACGACCGACCGGGAAGAGGCCCAGTACTTC
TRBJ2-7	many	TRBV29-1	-	CSVEAQGFEQYF	TGCAGCGTTGAGGCCCAGGGGTTCGAGCAGTACTTC
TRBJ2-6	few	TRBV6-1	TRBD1	CASSAGQVAGANVLTF	TGTGCCAGCAGTGCCGGACAGGTCGCTGGGGCCAACGTCCTGACTTTC
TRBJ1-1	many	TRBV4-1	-	CASSHEDLATEAFF	TGCGCCAGCAGCCACGAGGATCTAGCCACTGAAGCTTTCTTT
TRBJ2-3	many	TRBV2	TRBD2	CASSETSGSRTDTQYF	TGTGCCAGCAGTGAAACTAGCGGGAGTAGGACAGATACGCAGTATTTT
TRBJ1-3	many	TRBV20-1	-	CSARDLEYGNTIYF	TGCAGTGCTAGAGACCTGGAGTATGGAAACACCATATATTTT
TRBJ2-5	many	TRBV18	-	CATPWETQYF	TGTGCCACCCCGTGGGAGACCCAGTACTTC
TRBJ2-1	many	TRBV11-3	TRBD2	CASSLDGAGAGYNEQFF	TGTGCCAGCAGCTTAGATGGAGCGGGAGCGGGGTACAATGAGCAGTTCTTC
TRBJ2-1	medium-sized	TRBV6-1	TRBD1	CASSAATGIHEQFF	TGTGCCAGCAGCGCCGCGACAGGGATCCATGAGCAGTTCTTC
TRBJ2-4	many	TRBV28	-	CASSFGTHIAKNIQYF	TGTGCCAGCAGTTTCGGGACACACATAGCCAAAAACATTCAGTACTTC
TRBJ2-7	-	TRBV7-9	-	CASSYGTPRSNEQYF	TGTGCCAGCAGCTACGGGACTCCCAGGAGTAACGAGCAGTACTTC
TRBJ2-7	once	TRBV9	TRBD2	CASSVRVAGGPEYF	TGTGCCAGCAGCGTCCGGGTAGCGGGAGGGCCAGAGTACTTC
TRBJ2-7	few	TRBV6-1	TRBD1	CASGRASGQGLYEQYF	TGTGCCAGCGGAAGGGCCTCGGGACAGGGCCTCTACGAGCAGTACTTC
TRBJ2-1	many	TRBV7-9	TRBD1	CASSPLAGTGVLNEQFF	TGTGCCAGCAGCCCTCTAGCAGGGACAGGGGTCCTGAATGAGCAGTTCTTC
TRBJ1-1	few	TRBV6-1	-	CASSEWTDTEAFF	TGTGCCAGCAGTGAATGGACAGACACTGAAGCTTTCTTT
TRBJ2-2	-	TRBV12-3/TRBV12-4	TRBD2	CASSRTSGSGAGKLFF	TGTGCCAGCAGTAGGACTAGCGGCAGTGGTGCCGGGAAGCTGTTTTTT
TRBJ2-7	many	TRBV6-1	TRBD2	CASSLRTSAYYEQYF	TGTGCCAGCAGTCTTAGGACTAGCGCTTACTACGAGCAGTACTTC
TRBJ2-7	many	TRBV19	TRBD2	CASSLTLAGVYEQYF	TGTGCCAGTAGTCTTACATTAGCGGGAGTTTACGAGCAGTACTTC
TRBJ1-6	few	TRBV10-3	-	CARFPSGNSPLHF	TGTGCCAGATTCCCAAGCGGTAATTCACCCCTCCACTTT
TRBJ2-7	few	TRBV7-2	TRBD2	CASSSVRAGGGEQYF	TGTGCCAGCAGCTCTGTCCGAGCGGGAGGGGGTGAGCAGTACTTC
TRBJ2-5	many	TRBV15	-	CATSRDQRETQYF	TGTGCCACCAGCAGAGATCAGAGGGAGACCCAGTACTTC
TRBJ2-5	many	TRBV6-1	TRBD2	CASSLAPSGSMGETQYF	TGTGCCAGCAGCCTTGCGCCTAGCGGGAGTATGGGAGAGACCCAGTACTTC
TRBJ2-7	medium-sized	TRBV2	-	CASSDRGGLYEQYF	TGTGCCAGCAGTGATCGAGGGGGGTTATACGAGCAGTACTTC
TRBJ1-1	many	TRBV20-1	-	CSALDPKGTEAFF	TGCAGTGCCCTGGATCCTAAGGGCACTGAAGCTTTCTTT
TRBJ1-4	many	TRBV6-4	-	CASSARAGRVNEKLFF	TGTGCCAGCAGTGCCCGAGCGGGCAGGGTTAATGAAAAACTGTTTTTT
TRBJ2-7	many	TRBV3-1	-	CASSQAAGGYEQYF	TGTGCCAGCAGCCAAGCAGCAGGGGGGTACGAGCAGTACTTC
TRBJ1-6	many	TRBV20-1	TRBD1	CSARSAGGFSYNSPLHF	TGCAGTGCTAGATCGGCAGGGGGCTTCTCCTATAATTCACCCCTCCACTTT
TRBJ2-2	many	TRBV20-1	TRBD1	CSAARPRDRGPGELFF	TGCAGTGCCGCGCGACCCCGGGACAGGGGTCCCGGGGAGCTGTTTTTT
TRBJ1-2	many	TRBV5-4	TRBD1	CASSPDRADYGYTF	TGTGCCAGCAGCCCGGACAGGGCTGACTATGGCTACACCTTC
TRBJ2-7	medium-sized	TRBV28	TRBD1	CATYTQGAGDEQYF	TGTGCCACCTATACCCAGGGGGCTGGGGACGAGCAGTACTTC
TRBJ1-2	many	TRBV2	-	CASSTTGFAGYTF	TGTGCCAGCAGCACTACAGGGTTCGCTGGCTACACCTTC
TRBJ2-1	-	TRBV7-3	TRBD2	CATGLAGKNEQFF	TGTGCCACAGGACTAGCGGGGAAAAATGAGCAGTTCTTC
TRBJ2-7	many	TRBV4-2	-	CASSQGRESSYEQYF	TGTGCCAGCAGCCAAGGACGGGAGAGCTCCTACGAGCAGTACTTC
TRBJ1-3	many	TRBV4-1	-	CASSQGIGSGNTIYF	TGCGCCAGCAGCCAGGGAATTGGCTCTGGAAACACCATATATTTT
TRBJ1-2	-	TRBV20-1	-	CSARFAGDAYGYTF	TGCAGTGCTAGATTCGCAGGGGACGCATATGGCTACACCTTC
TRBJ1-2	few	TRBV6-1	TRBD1	CASRQGALGGYTF	TGTGCCAGCAGACAGGGGGCCTTGGGGGGCTACACCTTC
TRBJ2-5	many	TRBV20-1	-	CSARPFDQTQYF	TGCAGTGCTAGACCTTTCGATCAGACCCAGTACTTC
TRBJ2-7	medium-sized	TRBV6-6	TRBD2	CASSLLGGSASGGYEQYF	TGTGCCAGCAGTTTACTAGGGGGGTCGGCTAGCGGGGGCTACGAGCAGTACTTC
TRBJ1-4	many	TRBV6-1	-	CASSVYRQATNEKLFF	TGTGCCAGCAGTGTTTACAGGCAGGCAACTAATGAAAAACTGTTTTTT
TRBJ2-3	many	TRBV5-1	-	CASSFGPGTDTQYF	TGCGCCAGCAGCTTCGGACCGGGAACAGATACGCAGTATTTT
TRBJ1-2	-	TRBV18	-	CASSPGTSDGYTF	TGTGCCAGCTCACCCGGGACATCGGATGGCTACACCTTC
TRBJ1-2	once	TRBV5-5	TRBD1	CASSRTGGWGYTF	TGTGCCAGCAGCCGGACAGGGGGCTGGGGCTACACCTTC
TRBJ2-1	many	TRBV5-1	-	CASSLDGPFYNEQFF	TGCGCCAGCAGCTTGGATGGCCCCTTTTACAATGAGCAGTTCTTC
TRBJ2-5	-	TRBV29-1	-	CSVVRETQQF	TGCAGCGTAGTTAGGGAGACCCAGCAGTTC
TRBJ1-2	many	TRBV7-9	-	CASSSYRPDLYGYTF	TGTGCCAGCAGCTCCTACAGGCCAGACCTCTATGGCTACACCTTC